This TCR beta chain emerged from a study of T cell repertoires in cytomegalovirus infection. Overall study context: CMV infection plus the matching HLA type was flagged by public TCR beta signatures.

In its sample, this clonotype was seen many times. Its antigen is still unknown. Trimming shortened V by 3 bases and J by 0 bases, and 9 bases separated the two germline ends. The germline V gene has CDR1 SGHTA and CDR2 FQGNSA. The CDR3 length is 15 residues. TCRdb redid the calling of the reads with MiXCR, one entry per CDR3 protein. The sample includes hundreds of thousands of distinct CDR3 sequences, approximately 32% of them seen just once. Study-wide findings and caveats: HLA-C-restricted CMV-specific TCR beta clonotypes were dominant in the ex vivo response. Cumulative public TCR beta family frequency identified carriers of CMV plus the relevant HLA.

The sample comprised PBMCs. This TCR was recovered from a human donor in good health (CMV status not recorded). Some clones in this sample may be carry-over from other donors' samples. The rearrangement joins TRBV7-2 to TRBJ1-3, with a tentative D call TRBD1 (5 bases). In nucleotides, the CDR3 is TGTGCCAGCAGCTTGACAGTGCCCTCTGGAAACACCATATATTTT. As protein: CASSLTVPSGNTIYF.